This TCR beta chain was retrieved from a study of T cells in Graves' hyperthyroidism and ophthalmopathy. Study-wide points: Using 13 V-J features, a model discriminated ophthalmopathy from stable hyperthyroidism.

Trimming pared 5 bases from V and 5 bases from J, leaving 19 bases between. The CDR3 runs to 16 residues. Template material for amplifying TCR beta CDR3 regions consisted of RNA transcripts. First-round RT-PCR with HTBI primers amplified the TCR CDR3 region. TCRdb itself ran the multiplex PCR reads through MiXCR, one entry per CDR3 protein. The sample has roughly 710,000 distinct CDR3 sequences; roughly 32% are singletons. Lactation, pregnancy, other autoimmune disease or uncontrolled infection excluded patients. This clonotype was observed many times. As yet, its antigen is unknown. The specimen was blood. This clonotype was obtained from a middle-aged woman with Graves' hyperthyroidism. The genes are TRBV12-3 or TRBV12-4 and TRBJ1-5; D might be TRBD1 (5 bases). In DNA form, the CDR3 reads TGTGCCAGCAGTGCTTTTCGGGGCGAGCTCCATCAGCCCCAGCATTTT. Its translation: CASSAFRGELHQPQHF.